A single T cell receptor (beta chain) is shown here with its context. The data belong to a study of T cells after yellow fever vaccination. With 0 bases clipped from V and 7 bases from J, the junction kept 7 bases outside the gene matches. The germline CDR1 and CDR2 sequences are MGHRA and YSYEKL. This CDR3 contains 16 residues. TCRdb fed the 5' RACE reads into MiXCR, producing one record per CDR3 protein. The sample gives approximately 85,000 distinct CDR3 sequences, approximately 12% of which show up once; just under 25% is in the top ten. Sequences were derived from CD8+ T cells not binding an NS4B(214-222) dextramer, sorted from PBMCs, sampled about 21 days after the first yellow fever vaccination. The chain links TRBV4-1 to TRBJ2-2; TRBD2 matches at 8 bases. This clonotype was sampled from a man between 18 and 35 years old who received the YFV17D yellow fever vaccine. The CDR3 sequence: CASSQDTGTRDGELFF. The CDR3 bases are TGCGCCAGCAGCCAAGATACCGGGACTAGAGACGGGGAGCTGTTTTTT.